The rows below give T cell receptor beta chains drawn from one sample of a study of blood T cell repertoires in COVID-19. The repertoire was sequenced with immunoSEQ multiplex PCR; TCRdb's copy has only in-frame clones and lacks some. The repertoire has about 270,000 clones, roughly nine tenths of them found once; the top ten carry approximately 4.3%. The specimen was peripheral blood. All receptors derive from a man aged 55-75 years who had recovered from COVID-19. CDR3s include the opening cysteine and the closing phenylalanine or tryptophan. Fields, in order: V gene, J gene, clone size, D gene, CDR3 protein, CDR3 DNA. A D gene is named only where the DNA matches it firmly. Some rows mark clone size as missing; the rest say once, few, many or name a class of expanded clone.

>TRBV18|TRBJ2-7|few|NA
CASSGTGVHEQYF
TGTGCCAGCTCAGGTACAGGAGTCCACGAGCAGTACTTC
>TRBV6-4|TRBJ2-5|few|TRBD2
CASSERGGQETQYF
TGTGCCAGCAGTGAGCGGGGGGGCCAAGAGACCCAGTACTTC
>TRBV7-2|TRBJ2-7|NA|NA
CASSLSYQGTYEQYF
TGTGCCAGCAGCTTATCCTACCAGGGCACCTACGAGCAGTACTTC
>TRBV9|TRBJ1-2|NA|TRBD1
CASRGDRAKANGYTF
TGTGCCAGCAGGGGGGACAGGGCAAAGGCCAATGGCTACACCTTC
>TRBV5-1|TRBJ2-3|NA|TRBD2
CASSPQLAASTDTQYF
TGCGCCAGCAGCCCCCAACTAGCGGCGAGCACAGATACGCAGTATTTT
>TRBV7-9|TRBJ1-6|few|NA
CASSFDSSTGSPLHF
TGTGCCAGCAGCTTCGACAGCTCCACAGGCTCACCCCTCCACTTT
>TRBV9|TRBJ2-1|NA|TRBD1
CASSTTGQGASYNEQFF
TGTGCCAGCAGCACGACGGGACAGGGGGCCTCCTACAATGAGCAGTTCTTC
>TRBV5-6|TRBJ1-2|once|NA
CASSLAWGDYGYTF
TGTGCCAGCAGCTTGGCCTGGGGGGACTATGGCTACACCTTC
>TRBV7-3|TRBJ1-2|NA|NA
CASSAEGRDGYTF
TGTGCCAGCAGCGCCGAGGGTAGGGATGGCTACACCTTC
>TRBV18|TRBJ1-6|NA|NA
CASSPPGSDNSPLHF
TGTGCCAGCTCACCTCCCGGGAGTGATAATTCACCCCTCCACTTT
>TRBV30|TRBJ2-4|NA|TRBD1
CAWSETTGSTNIQYF
TGTGCCTGGAGTGAAACGACAGGGTCCACAAACATTCAGTACTTC
>TRBV10-3|TRBJ1-2|once|NA
CAIRPKDSRISYGYTF
TGTGCCATCAGACCCAAGGACAGCCGGATTTCCTATGGCTACACCTTC
>TRBV6-7|TRBJ1-5|NA|NA
CACLYSNQPQHF
TGTGCCTGTTTGTATAGCAATCAGCCCCAGCATTTT
>TRBV10-2|TRBJ1-3|once|NA
CASSERESSGNTIYF
TGCGCCAGCAGTGAGAGGGAGAGCTCTGGAAACACCATATATTTT
>TRBV19|TRBJ2-7|once|TRBD1
CASSLRDRTYEQYF
TGTGCCAGTAGTCTCCGGGACAGAACCTACGAGCAGTACTTC
>TRBV7-3|TRBJ1-2|NA|TRBD1
CASSLRGTGSGYGYTF
TGTGCCAGCAGCTTAAGGGGGACAGGGAGCGGCTATGGCTACACCTTC
>TRBV7-3|TRBJ1-2|NA|TRBD1
CASSLTGAGGNYGYTF
TGTGCCAGCAGCTTAACGGGGGCAGGGGGCAACTATGGCTACACCTTC
>TRBV2|TRBJ1-2|NA|NA
CASSEGQLYGYTF
TGTGCCAGCAGTGAAGGACAGCTCTATGGCTACACCTTC
>TRBV4-1|TRBJ1-1|NA|TRBD1
CASSPNRGVAEAFF
TGCGCCAGCAGCCCGAACAGGGGGGTCGCTGAAGCTTTCTTT
>TRBV7-6|TRBJ2-1|few|TRBD2
CASRDGLEGGEQFF
TGTGCCAGCAGAGACGGACTAGAGGGTGGTGAGCAGTTCTTC
>TRBV5-1|TRBJ2-5|NA|TRBD2
CASSPGGGARGETQYF
TGCGCCAGCAGCCCGGGCGGGGGGGCCCGAGGCGAGACCCAGTACTTC
>TRBV19|TRBJ1-2|once|TRBD1
CASSRTGTVYGYTF
TGTGCCAGTAGTAGGACCGGGACAGTCTATGGCTACACCTTC
>TRBV29-1|TRBJ2-1|NA|TRBD1
CSVEGSPGQGIYNEQFF
TGCAGCGTTGAGGGGTCACCGGGACAGGGCATATACAATGAGCAGTTCTTC
>TRBV27|TRBJ2-2|NA|TRBD2
CASSLFGLANSGELFF
TGTGCCAGCAGTTTATTCGGACTAGCGAACTCCGGGGAGCTGTTTTTT
>TRBV11-2|TRBJ1-2|NA|TRBD1
CASSSTGLSGYTF
TGTGCCAGCAGCTCGACAGGGTTAAGTGGCTACACCTTC
>TRBV3-1/TRBV3-2|TRBJ1-6|NA|NA
CASSQGHRNNSPLHF
TGTGCCAGCAGCCAAGGACACCGGAATAATTCACCCCTCCACTTT
>TRBV27|TRBJ2-7|NA|TRBD1
CASSTLQGDPYEQYF
TGTGCCAGCAGTACGTTACAGGGGGACCCCTACGAGCAGTACTTC
>TRBV11-2|TRBJ1-2|NA|TRBD1
CASSNRQGNYGYTF
TGTGCCAGCAGCAACCGACAGGGCAACTATGGCTACACCTTC
>TRBV7-9|TRBJ1-2|NA|NA
CASSLRGRGYTF
TGTGCCAGCAGCTTAAGGGGTCGTGGCTACACCTTC
>TRBV18|TRBJ1-4|NA|NA
CASSRGDGSNEKLFF
TGTGCCAGCTCACGGGGGGACGGTTCTAATGAAAAACTGTTTTTT
>TRBV12-5|TRBJ2-3|NA|TRBD2
CASGLVTTSWSTDTQYF
TGTGCTAGTGGTTTGGTAACGACTAGCTGGAGCACAGATACGCAGTATTTT
>TRBV30|TRBJ2-7|NA|NA
CAWSVRPGGEYEQYF
TGTGCCTGGAGTGTACGTCCCGGGGGTGAATACGAGCAGTACTTC
>TRBV6-2/TRBV6-3|TRBJ2-3|NA|TRBD2
CASSSPTLAGITDTQYF
TGTGCCAGCAGTTCGCCCACATTAGCGGGGATCACAGATACGCAGTATTTT
>TRBV19|TRBJ2-7|NA|TRBD2
CASSPPGRDRSYEQYF
TGTGCCAGTAGTCCCCCTGGGAGGGATCGGAGCTACGAGCAGTACTTC